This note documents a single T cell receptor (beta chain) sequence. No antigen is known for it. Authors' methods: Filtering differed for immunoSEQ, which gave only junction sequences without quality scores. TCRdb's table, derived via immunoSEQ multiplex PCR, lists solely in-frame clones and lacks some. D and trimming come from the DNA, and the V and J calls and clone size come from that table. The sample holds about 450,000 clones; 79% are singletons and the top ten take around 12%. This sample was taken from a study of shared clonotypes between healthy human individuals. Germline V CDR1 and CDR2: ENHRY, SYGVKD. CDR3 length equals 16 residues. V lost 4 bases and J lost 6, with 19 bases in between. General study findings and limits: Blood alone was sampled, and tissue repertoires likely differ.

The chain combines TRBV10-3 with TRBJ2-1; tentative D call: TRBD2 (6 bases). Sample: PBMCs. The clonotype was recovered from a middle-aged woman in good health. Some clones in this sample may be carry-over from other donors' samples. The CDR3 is CAISAKELAGGNEQFF. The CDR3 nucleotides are TGTGCCATCAGTGCCAAGGAACTAGCCGGAGGCAATGAGCAGTTCTTC.